This entry lists 20 T cell receptor beta chains sequenced from one sample in a study of cytomegalovirus exposure and HLA in healthy donors. Primers for the PCR totalled 60 Vbeta and 13 Jbeta. Data came from immunoSEQ multiplex PCR; TCRdb stores just in-frame clones and leaves some out. Of approximately 88,000 clones detected, 60% to 85% appear once; the ten largest clones hold over 4.5%. What was sequenced was PBMCs. The receptor source for this set is a man aged 18 to 30 in good health and CMV-seropositive.

The rearrangement joins TRBV6-1 to TRBJ1-2; D is perhaps TRBD1 (5 bases). V lost 6 bases and J 3 bases, leaving 17 bases between the germline ends. Germline V CDR1 and CDR2: MNHNS, SASEGT. The CDR3 spans 15 residues. The CDR3 spells CASSTQGGAYYGYTF. For the CDR3, the DNA is TGTGCCAGCAGCACCCAAGGCGGGGCCTACTATGGCTACACCTTC.

The chain carries TRBV7-9 and TRBJ2-7; tentatively, D is TRBD1 (6 bases). The CDR3 is 13 amino acids. Looked up from germline, CDR1 is SEHNR and CDR2 is FQNEAQ (reference sequence). V gave up 5 bases and J gave up 3 bases, with 11 bases separating them. The CDR3 DNA sequence: TGTGCCAGCAGCACTACGGACAGCTACGAGCAGTACTTC. It translates to CASSTTDSYEQYF.

This clone came up once. The CDR3 DNA reads as TGTGCCAGCAGTGGACGGGTGGCCAAAAACATTCAGTACTTC. Amino acid sequence: CASSGRVAKNIQYF. This chain connects TRBV2 to TRBJ2-4; no clear D gene. V was cut by 4 bases and J by 1 base, with 8 bases left in between. CDR1 is SNHLY, CDR2 FYNNEI, per germline. The CDR3 runs 14 residues.

This clone appeared once. The V call is TRBV29-1, the J call TRBJ1-1, with unresolved D. The CDR3 loop spans 13 amino acids. The ends were cut back, 4 bases at V and 4 bases at J, with 13 bases in the middle. Germline CDR1 is SQVTM and CDR2 is ANQGSEA. The CDR3 protein is CSVVGRYSTEAFF. CDR3 in DNA: TGCAGCGTTGTGGGCAGGTACAGCACTGAAGCTTTCTTT.

This sequence joins TRBV11-2 and TRBJ2-2; 9 bases match TRBD2. V gave up 2 bases and J gave up 6 bases; unmatched junction bases: 4. Germline-derived CDR1 and CDR2 are SGHAT and FQNNGV. The CDR3 is 15 amino acids. The CDR3 loop is CASSLTSGFSGELFF. The CDR3 DNA is TGTGCCAGCAGCTTAACTAGCGGGTTCTCCGGGGAGCTGTTTTTT.

This chain links TRBV4-2 with TRBJ2-7; 8 positions agree with TRBD2. The CDR3 runs 15 residues. The junction had 7 bases not matched to a gene; V was cut back by 3 bases and J by 3 bases. The germline V gene encodes CDR1 LGHNA and CDR2 YNFKEQ. CDR3 sequence reads: CASSHASAGGYEQYF. The DNA for the CDR3 is TGTGCCAGCAGCCACGCTAGCGCGGGAGGCTACGAGCAGTACTTC.

This clone was seen just once. CDR3 sequence (DNA): TGTGCCAGCACCGGTAGCGGGAGCACAGATACGCAGTATTTT. Encoded protein: CASTGSGSTDTQYF. This rearrangement joins TRBV9 to TRBJ2-3, with 7 bases identical to TRBD2. The CDR3 contains 14 residues. Germline V gene lookup returns CDR1 SGDLS and CDR2 YYNGEE. Trimming cost V 6 bases and J 0 bases; bases outside gene matches: 4.

This chain uses TRBV28 with TRBJ2-1; perhaps TRBD2 as D (6 bases). V gave up 8 bases and J gave up 3 bases, with 17 bases separating them. The CDR3 has 15 amino acids. CDR1 MDHEN and CDR2 SYDVKM come from the germline V gene. This chain's CDR3 is CASLTAGFDYNEQFF. CDR3 DNA sequence: TGTGCCAGCCTGACGGCGGGATTTGACTACAATGAGCAGTTCTTC.

This clone was picked up one time. V and J are TRBV11-2 and TRBJ1-1; D remains unclear. Trimming took 0 bases from V and 5 from J, leaving 10 bases between them. There are 14 residues in the CDR3. Germline V lookup: CDR1 SGHAT, CDR2 FQNNGV. CDR3 nucleotide sequence: TGTGCCAGCAGCTTAGATTCGGGGATAACTGAAGCTTTCTTT. Its protein product is CASSLDSGITEAFF.

The chain couples TRBV11-2 to TRBJ2-7; D possibly corresponds to TRBD2 (5 bases). This CDR3 spans 14 amino acids. From germline, CDR1 is SGHAT and CDR2 FQNNGV. V dropped 4 bases and J dropped 2 bases, with 12 bases sitting between them. The CDR3 coding sequence is TGTGCCAGCAGCTCTGCTAGCTGGGCCTACGAGCAGTACTTC. Encoded protein: CASSSASWAYEQYF.

The chain couples TRBV7-6 to TRBJ2-1; TRBD2 agrees at 10 bases. The CDR3 contains 16 residues. Germline-derived CDR1 and CDR2 are SGHVS and FNYEAQ. With V trimmed by 4 bases and J by 0 bases, 3 bases remained unmatched. The CDR3 protein is CASSSSSGSSYNEQFF. DNA for the CDR3: TGTGCCAGCAGCTCGTCTAGCGGGAGCTCCTACAATGAGCAGTTCTTC.

The sample holds a few counts of this clone. Other DNA sequences in this sample translate to the same CDR3. This chain uses TRBV5-4 with TRBJ1-1; TRBD1 matches at 9 bases. The V gene end was trimmed by 3 bases and the J gene end by 1 base; junction bases not matched to a gene: 7. The CDR3 is 16 residues long. Germline CDR1 SGHNT, CDR2 YYREEE (reference sequence). The CDR3: CASSSRTTGGNTEAFF. The CDR3 DNA reads as TGTGCCAGCAGCTCAAGAACGACAGGGGGGAACACTGAAGCTTTCTTT.

The gene calls are TRBV9 and TRBJ2-7; 8 bases map to TRBD1. J lost 4 bases, V lost 3 bases, and 9 bases had no gene match. The CDR3 length is 15 residues. Germline CDR1 is SGDLS and CDR2 is YYNGEE. The chain's CDR3 is CASSETGDPRYEQYF. CDR3 nucleotides: TGTGCCAGCAGCGAGACAGGGGATCCGAGATACGAGCAGTACTTC.

The rearrangement joins TRBV6-1 to TRBJ1-1; a possible D gene is TRBD1 (5 bases). Between the trimmed V and J ends, which lost 8 bases and 0 bases, there was a span of 10 bases. Germline values: CDR1 MNHNS, CDR2 SASEGT. CDR3 length equals 13 residues. CDR3 residues: CASGASLNTEAFF. In DNA form, the CDR3 reads TGTGCCAGCGGGGCGAGCCTGAACACTGAAGCTTTCTTT.

This clone was picked up a small number of times. V and J are TRBV29-1 and TRBJ2-6, with D unresolved. Germline values: CDR1 SQVTM, CDR2 ANQGSEA. The CDR3 consists of 15 residues. Trimming pared 3 bases from V and 1 base from J, leaving 10 bases between. This CDR3 is CSVDRGSSGANVLTF. In DNA form, the CDR3 reads TGCAGCGTTGATCGCGGCAGTTCTGGGGCCAACGTCCTGACTTTC.

This clone was found once. This chain uses TRBV5-1 with TRBJ1-2, with D hard to call. Germline V gene sequence: CDR1 SGHRS, CDR2 YFSETQ. V was clipped by 2 bases and J by 4 bases, with 9 bases between them. The CDR3 has 13 amino acids. CDR3 nucleotide sequence: TGCGCCAGCAGCTTCACAGCTCTCTATGGCTACACCTTC. Its protein is CASSFTALYGYTF.

CDR3 sequence: CASSRSDPRVTGELFF. Here the CDR3 DNA reads TGTGCCAGCAGCCGTAGCGACCCGCGAGTCACCGGGGAGCTGTTTTTT. This sequence joins TRBV11-3 and TRBJ2-2, with D possibly being TRBD2 (5 bases). The germline gives CDR1 SGHNT, CDR2 YENEEA. The CDR3 totals 16 residues. Trimming took 5 bases from V and 4 from J, leaving 17 bases between them.

This CDR3 reads CASSVRDSLNTEAFF. The CDR3 DNA reads as TGTGCCAGCAGCGTACGGGACAGCTTGAACACTGAAGCTTTCTTT. The chain couples TRBV9 to TRBJ1-1; TRBD1 aligns across 7 bases. The length of the CDR3 is 15 residues. V shed 1 base, J shed 0 bases, and the junction held 3 bases outside the gene matches. Germline V gene data show CDR1 as SGDLS and CDR2 as YYNGEE.

The rearrangement joins TRBV28 to TRBJ2-5; D unclear. Germline CDR1 is MDHEN and CDR2 is SYDVKM. The length of the CDR3 is 14 residues. Trimming cost V 7 bases and J 2 bases, with 14 bases left between them. CDR3 protein: CASTQRTGQETQYF. The CDR3 DNA reads TGTGCCAGCACCCAGCGCACCGGTCAAGAGACCCAGTACTTC. The variable domain in full, with the rest retrieved from reference TRBV28 and TRBJ2-5, is DVKVTQSSRYLVKRTGEKVFLECVQDMDHENMFWYRQDPGLGLRLIYFSYDVKMKEKGDIPEGYSVSREKKERFSLILESASTNQTSMYLCASTQRTGQETQYFGPGTRLLVL.

The chain recombines TRBV7-2 with TRBJ2-5, with a tentative D call TRBD2 (7 bases). This CDR3 is 15 amino acids long. V was shortened by 3 bases and J by 1 base, with 12 bases between the two germline ends. Germline CDR1 and CDR2: SGHTA and FQGNSA. CDR3 DNA sequence: TGTGCCAGCAGCTTTGGGGGGGGCATCCAAGAGACCCAGTACTTC. As protein: CASSFGGGIQETQYF.